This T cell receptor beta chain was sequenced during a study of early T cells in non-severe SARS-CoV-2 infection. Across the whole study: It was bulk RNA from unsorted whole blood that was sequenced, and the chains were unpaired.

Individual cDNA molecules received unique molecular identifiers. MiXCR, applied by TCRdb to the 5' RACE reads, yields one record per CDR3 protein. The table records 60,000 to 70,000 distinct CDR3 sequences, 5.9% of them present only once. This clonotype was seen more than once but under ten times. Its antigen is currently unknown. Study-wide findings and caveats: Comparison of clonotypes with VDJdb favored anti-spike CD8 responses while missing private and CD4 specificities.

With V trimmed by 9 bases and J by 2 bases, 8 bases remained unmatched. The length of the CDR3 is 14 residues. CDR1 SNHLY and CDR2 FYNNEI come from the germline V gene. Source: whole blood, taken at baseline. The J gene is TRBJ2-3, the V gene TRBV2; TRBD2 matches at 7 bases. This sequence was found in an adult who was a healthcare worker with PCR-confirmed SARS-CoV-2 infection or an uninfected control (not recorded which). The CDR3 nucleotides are TGTGCCAGTAGAGCGGGAAGGACCACAGATACGCAGTATTTT. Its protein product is CASRAGRTTDTQYF. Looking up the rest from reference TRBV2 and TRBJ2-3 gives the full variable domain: EPEVTQTPSHQVTQMGQEVILRCVPISNHLYFYWYRQILGQKVEFLVSFYNNEISEKSEIFDDQFSVERPDGSNFTLKIRSTKLEDSAMYFCASRAGRTTDTQYFGPGTRLTVL.